Following are 21 T cell receptor beta chains from one sample sequenced in a study of human CD8 memory T cell subsets. UMI-labeled 5' RACE produced the TCR beta libraries. After re-calling the 5' RACE reads, TCRdb lists one entry per CDR3 protein, DNA absent. The table gives 6,000 to 8,500 distinct CDR3 sequences; the top ten clones make up 20% to 25% of it. The sequencing input was CD8+ T cells from PBMCs. Receptors were obtained from a human donor in good health.

The chain joins TRBV5-1 to TRBJ2-7; the TCRdb call, TRBD1, lacks DNA for checking. There are 13 residues in the CDR3. Germline V gene data show CDR1 as SGHRS and CDR2 as YFSETQ. Here the CDR3 reads CASSSDSEYEQYF. The whole variable domain, remainder taken from reference TRBV5-1 and TRBJ2-7, is KAGVTQTPRYLIKTRGQQVTLSCSPISGHRSVSWYQQTPGQGLQFLFEYFSETQRNKGNFPGRFSGRQFSNSRSEMNVSTLELGDSALYLCASSSDSEYEQYFGPGTRLTVT.

The chain is built from TRBV14 and TRBJ1-2. Germline V gives CDR1 SGHDN, CDR2 FVKESK. The CDR3 spans 14 residues. CDR3 amino acids: CASSLLPTLYGYTF.

The V call is TRBV5-1, the J call TRBJ2-5; TCRdb outputs TRBD2, but without DNA this stays unchecked. This CDR3 contains 15 residues. Germline CDR1 is SGHRS and CDR2 is YFSETQ. The CDR3 sequence: CASSFSGRVQETQYF. Combining the CDR3 with reference TRBV5-1 and TRBJ2-5 gives the whole variable domain KAGVTQTPRYLIKTRGQQVTLSCSPISGHRSVSWYQQTPGQGLQFLFEYFSETQRNKGNFPGRFSGRQFSNSRSEMNVSTLELGDSALYLCASSFSGRVQETQYFGPGTRLLVL.

This clonotype ranks as medium-sized in terms of frequency. The gene calls are TRBV3-1 and TRBJ2-7; the D call from TCRdb, TRBD2, cannot be confirmed without DNA. The CDR3 consists of 16 residues. Germline CDR1 is LGHDT and CDR2 is YNNKEL (reference sequence). The CDR3 spells CASSPSGRVPSYEQYF.

This chain uses TRBV10-3 with TRBJ1-1; TCRdb returns TRBD1, unconfirmable since there is no DNA. The CDR3 length is 17 residues. Germline CDR1 and CDR2: ENHRY and SYGVKD. The CDR3 sequence: CAIRAPGQGSRNTEAFF.

This chain links TRBV11-2 with TRBJ2-7. The CDR3 runs 15 residues. Germline CDR1 reads SGHAT; CDR2 reads FQNNGV. The CDR3 here is CASSLDLQEPYEQYF.

The chain couples TRBV2 to TRBJ2-1. Germline V gives CDR1 SNHLY, CDR2 FYNNEI. This CDR3 contains 14 residues. The CDR3 loop reads CASSEDLRYNEQFF.

The CDR3 reads CASSYSPQYEAFF. The rearrangement uses TRBV6-2 or TRBV6-3 and TRBJ1-1. From germline, CDR1 is MNHEY and CDR2 SVGEGT. This CDR3 spans 13 amino acids.

The chain uses TRBV6-5 and TRBJ2-1; TCRdb selects TRBD1, and the lack of DNA leaves this call unchecked. In germline, CDR1 is MNHEY, CDR2 SVGAGI. This CDR3 is 14 amino acids long. The CDR3 sequence: CASSYGTDNNEQFF.

In terms of frequency, this clonotype is medium-sized. The chain carries TRBV6-5 and TRBJ1-1. CDR1 is MNHEY and CDR2 is SVGAGI in the germline V gene. The CDR3 runs 20 residues. This CDR3 is CASRELVAKGEKRMNTEAFF.

The chain links TRBV15 to TRBJ2-5; TCRdb's D call of TRBD2 is untestable without DNA. The CDR3 is 13 amino acids. Germline V gives CDR1 LNHNV, CDR2 YYDKDF (reference sequence). The CDR3 sequence: CATSGEAGETQYF.

The V gene is TRBV6-5, the J gene TRBJ2-5; TCRdb calls TRBD1, which cannot be checked without DNA. Germline V lookup: CDR1 MNHEY, CDR2 SVGAGI. The CDR3 length is 13 residues. Here the CDR3 reads CARTPRAPPTQYF.

The chain couples TRBV6-6 to TRBJ2-1; TCRdb's D gene call, TRBD1, goes unchecked for lack of DNA. The germline V gene encodes CDR1 MNHNY and CDR2 SVGAGI (reference sequence). The CDR3 runs to 17 residues. CDR3: CASSYSVSGIGDNEQFF.

Frequency places this clonotype as medium-sized. This chain connects TRBV6-6 to TRBJ2-1. Germline lookup yields CDR1 MNHNY and CDR2 SVGAGI (reference sequence). CDR3 size: 13 residues. CDR3 amino acids: CASKMLLDNEQFF.

The chain recombines TRBV2 with TRBJ2-1; the TCRdb D gene call, TRBD2, has no DNA to confirm it. The CDR3 totals 16 residues. CDR1 is SNHLY and CDR2 is FYNNEI in the germline V gene. The CDR3 loop is CASRGLAGVSYNEQFF.

CDR3 residues: CASSRAKGGSYNEQFF. The rearrangement links TRBV19 to TRBJ2-1. There are 16 residues in the CDR3. Germline V gene lookup returns CDR1 LNHDA and CDR2 SQIVND (reference sequence).

The genes are TRBV5-1 and TRBJ2-1; TCRdb calls TRBD2, which cannot be checked without DNA. Germline V gene sequence: CDR1 SGHRS, CDR2 YFSETQ. This CDR3 has 15 amino acids. CDR3 region: CASRNSGEAYNEQFF.

V usage is TRBV4-2 and J usage is TRBJ2-2; TCRdb selects TRBD2, and the lack of DNA leaves this call unchecked. Germline CDR1 and CDR2: LGHNA and YNFKEQ. The CDR3 has 15 residues. The CDR3: CASSQDYPSGGELFF.

The V and J genes are TRBV7-8 and TRBJ2-3; the D call of TRBD2 rests on TCRdb alone, since no DNA is present to check it. The CDR3 length is 17 residues. Germline CDR1 SGHVS, CDR2 FQNEAQ. The CDR3 sequence is CASSPKGLAGTTDTQYF.

The chain recombines TRBV4-2 with TRBJ2-4. This CDR3 comprises 16 residues. In germline, CDR1 is LGHNA, CDR2 YNFKEQ. The CDR3 here is CASSQDATDLKNIQYF.

The J gene is TRBJ2-7, the V gene TRBV7-6; no DNA is available, so the TRBD2 call from TCRdb remains unchecked. Germline values: CDR1 SGHVS, CDR2 FNYEAQ. CDR3 length: 15 amino acids. The CDR3 protein is CASSLHAGGPYEQYF.